The 20 T cell receptor beta chains below all came from one sample that was sequenced in a study of blood T cell repertoires in COVID-19. Libraries were prepared by immunoSEQ multiplex PCR; TCRdb keeps only in-frame clonotypes and omits some of them. The sample has approximately 410,000 clones; about nine tenths are singletons. The source material was peripheral blood. These receptors all stem from a woman aged 30 to 39 with active or convalescent COVID-19.

This sequence joins TRBV24-1 and TRBJ2-3, with 11 bases aligning to TRBD2. J lost 1 base, V lost 1 base, and 3 bases had no gene match. The CDR3 has 17 residues. Germline lookup yields CDR1 KGHDR and CDR2 SFDVKD. For the CDR3, the DNA is TGTGCCACCAGTGATTTCGGACTAGCGGGTGGCACAGATACGCAGTATTTT. Encoded protein: CATSDFGLAGGTDTQYF.

The table lists this clone with a few counts. The junction and the germline gene differ at one end; a read error may be behind it. Other DNA sequences in the same sample also yield this CDR3. The CDR3, as DNA: TGTGCCAGCAGTCTATCAACAGGGTATACTGAAGCTTTCTTT. It codes for CASSLSTGYTEAFF. The V and J genes are TRBV27 and TRBJ1-1; D might be TRBD1 (6 bases). The CDR3 length is 14 residues. Germline CDR1 reads MNHEY; CDR2 reads SMNVEV (reference sequence).

The chain links TRBV3-1 (or the pseudogene TRBV3-2) to TRBJ2-7; TRBD1 matches 12 bases. Germline CDR1 LGHDT, CDR2 YNNKEL (reference sequence). V was clipped by 4 bases and J by 6 bases; unmatched bases: 7. The CDR3 runs to 15 residues. CDR3 region: CASSRHPGQGAEQYF. CDR3 nucleotide sequence: TGTGCCAGCAGCCGACACCCGGGACAGGGGGCCGAGCAGTACTTC.

Points on this clone: Other DNA sequences of this sample code for an identical CDR3. The chain employs TRBV12-3 or TRBV12-4 and TRBJ1-1; D not resolved. The CDR3 has 12 amino acids. Trimming took 2 bases from V and 4 from J, leaving 5 bases between them. This CDR3 is CASSLPGTEAFF. CDR3 DNA: TGTGCCAGCAGTTTACCGGGCACTGAAGCTTTCTTT.

The chain uses TRBV4-1 and TRBJ2-5; possibly TRBD1 for D (6 bases). From germline, CDR1 is MGHRA and CDR2 YSYEKL. V shed 5 bases and J shed 2 bases, with 18 bases lying between them. The CDR3 runs 16 residues. The CDR3 DNA is TGCGCCAGCAGCGCCCCCGGGACACGGAAACAAGAGACCCAGTACTTC. Its protein product is CASSAPGTRKQETQYF.

The chain uses TRBV19 and TRBJ1-3, with D unresolved. CDR1 is LNHDA, CDR2 SQIVND, per germline (reference sequence). The CDR3 loop spans 15 amino acids. V lost 6 bases, J lost 1 base, and 13 bases lay in between. The CDR3 DNA follows: TGTGCCAGTAGGAGCTCGGGGTGGTCTGGAAACACCATATATTTT. Translating gives CASRSSGWSGNTIYF.

The rearrangement joins TRBV3-1 (or the pseudogene TRBV3-2) to TRBJ2-3; TRBD2 might be the D (5 bases). CDR3 size: 16 residues. V was cut by 0 bases and J by 2 bases, with 12 bases left in between. The V gene's germline CDR1 is LGHDT and CDR2 YNNKEL (reference sequence). CDR3: CASSQDEGLATDTQYF. CDR3 in DNA: TGTGCCAGCAGCCAAGATGAGGGTTTGGCCACAGATACGCAGTATTTT.

This clone was counted a few times. This chain uses TRBV5-1 with TRBJ1-1, with D possibly being TRBD1 (6 bases). CDR3 length: 14 amino acids. V was cut by 3 bases and J by 3 bases, with 12 bases left in between. Germline CDR1 SGHRS, CDR2 YFSETQ. DNA for the CDR3: TGCGCCAGCAGCTCCCAGGGGACGGACACTGAAGCTTTCTTT. It yields the protein CASSSQGTDTEAFF.

Of note for this clone: Other DNA sequences within the sample encode an identical CDR3. V usage is TRBV6-5 and J usage is TRBJ1-1, with unresolved D. The CDR3 loop spans 13 amino acids. V dropped 0 bases and J dropped 5 bases, with 7 bases sitting between them. The germline V gene has CDR1 MNHEY and CDR2 SVGAGI. CDR3 region: CASSYSRETEAFF. In DNA form, the CDR3 reads TGTGCCAGCAGTTACTCGCGGGAAACTGAAGCTTTCTTT.

The rearrangement links TRBV4-1 to TRBJ1-2; possibly TRBD1 for D (6 bases). This CDR3 is built from 17 residues. The V end was cut by 1 base, the J end by 0 bases, with 15 bases between. Germline CDR1 reads MGHRA; CDR2 reads YSYEKL. The CDR3: CASSQVIRTVSNYGYTF. The CDR3 region has the DNA TGCGCCAGCAGCCAAGTTATAAGGACAGTCTCTAACTATGGCTACACCTTC.

CDR3 bases: TGTGCCATCAGTGAGTCCGCAGGGCTGATATTAGGGAACACTGAAGCTTTCTTT. The encoded protein is CAISESAGLILGNTEAFF. The chain uses TRBV10-3 and TRBJ1-1, with a tentative D call TRBD1 (5 bases). CDR3 size: 18 residues. Germline V gives CDR1 ENHRY, CDR2 SYGVKD. The ends were cut back, 0 bases at V and 1 base at J, with 18 bases in the middle.

The chain has TRBV10-3 and TRBJ2-1; 8 nucleotides align to TRBD1. V was clipped by 4 bases and J by 8 bases; unmatched bases: 7. The CDR3 totals 14 residues. CDR1 and CDR2 from the germline V gene are ENHRY and SYGVKD. The CDR3 region is CAISVQGAGDEQFF. DNA for the CDR3: TGTGCCATCAGTGTGCAGGGGGCTGGGGATGAGCAGTTCTTC.

V usage is TRBV7-8 and J usage is TRBJ2-5; TRBD1 matches at 8 bases. The CDR3 has 14 amino acids. The J segment lost 5 bases and the V segment lost 5 bases, leaving 7 bases of the junction unmatched. Per germline, CDR1 SGHVS and CDR2 FQNEAQ. The CDR3 nucleotides read TGTGCCAGCAGCATCGGACAGGGCTGGGAGACCCAGTACTTC. It specifies CASSIGQGWETQYF.

The genes are TRBV14 and TRBJ2-1, with 8 bases fitting TRBD2. CDR3 length: 14 amino acids. CDR1 and CDR2 from the germline V gene are SGHDN and FVKESK. V lost 6 bases, J lost 9 bases, and 10 bases stayed unmatched. The CDR3 region has the DNA TGTGCCAGCAGGCTTAGCGGGGTGGTTGGTGAGCAGTTCTTC. It is translated as CASRLSGVVGEQFF. Full variable domain (remainder filled in from reference TRBV14 and TRBJ2-1): EAGVTQFPSHSVIEKGQTVTLRCDPISGHDNLYWYRRVMGKEIKFLLHFVKESKQDESGMPNNRFLAERTGGTYSTLKVQPAELEDSGVYFCASRLSGVVGEQFFGPGTRLTVL.

The chain uses TRBV18 and TRBJ1-2; 8 bases fit TRBD1. V lost 0 bases, J lost 4 bases, and 13 bases stayed unmatched. This CDR3 is built from 18 residues. From germline, CDR1 is KGHSH and CDR2 LQKENI. CDR3 DNA sequence: TGTGCCAGCTCACCACCCAGACCTACAGGGGGAGCTTCCTATGGCTACACCTTC. It yields the protein CASSPPRPTGGASYGYTF.

The V and J genes are TRBV3-1 (or the pseudogene TRBV3-2) and TRBJ2-1, with 7 bases matching TRBD1. V dropped 2 bases and J dropped 8; count of bases not matched to a gene: 9. Germline CDR1 reads LGHDT; CDR2 reads YNNKEL (reference sequence). This CDR3 spans 15 amino acids. The CDR3, as DNA: TGTGCCAGCAGCCAACCCGGGGACAGCCAGGATGAGCAGTTCTTC. It codes for CASSQPGDSQDEQFF.

The V call is TRBV7-8, the J call TRBJ1-5; TRBD1 might be the D (6 bases). Deletions cut 6 bases from V and 4 bases from J, with 16 bases between. The CDR3 consists of 15 residues. CDR1 SGHVS and CDR2 FQNEAQ come from the germline V gene. CDR3 residues: CASSEFEQGNQPQHF. Written as DNA, the CDR3 is TGTGCCAGCAGTGAGTTCGAACAGGGTAATCAGCCCCAGCATTTT.

The chain employs TRBV19 and TRBJ2-1; the match to TRBD2 covers 10 bases. V shed 5 bases and J 8 bases; nucleotides not matched to a gene: 12. Per germline, CDR1 LNHDA and CDR2 SQIVND (reference sequence). There are 16 residues in the CDR3. The CDR3 nucleotides read TGTGCCAGTAGTGTCGGACTAGCGGTGCAAAGTGATGAGCAGTTCTTC. Translation gives CASSVGLAVQSDEQFF.

J is TRBJ1-5 and V is TRBV6-5; 9 positions match TRBD1. V lost 7 bases, J lost 10 bases, and 11 bases stayed unmatched. The V gene's germline CDR1 is MNHEY and CDR2 SVGAGI. The CDR3 loop spans 14 amino acids. CDR3 nucleotide sequence: TGTGCCAGCACCAGTCCCGGGACAGGGAATCCCCAGCATTTT. It specifies CASTSPGTGNPQHF.

The chain is built from TRBV13 and TRBJ2-1, with TRBD2 matching 8 bases. Trimming took 2 bases from V and 7 from J; bases not matched to a gene: 10. The germline V gene encodes CDR1 PRHDT and CDR2 FYEKMQ (reference sequence). This CDR3 contains 16 residues. The CDR3 region has the DNA TGTGCCAGCAGCTTACTTGGAGCGGGAGTGGGTAATGAGCAGTTCTTC. Its protein product is CASSLLGAGVGNEQFF. The full variable domain, its missing parts supplied by reference TRBV13 and TRBJ2-1, is AAGVIQSPRHLIKEKRETATLKCYPIPRHDTVYWYQQGPGQDPQFLISFYEKMQSDKGSIPDRFSAQQFSDYHSELNMSSLELGDSALYFCASSLLGAGVGNEQFFGPGTRLTVL.